The 17 T cell receptor beta chains reported below all come from one sample, sequenced in a study of blood T cell repertoires in COVID-19. This table comes from immunoSEQ multiplex PCR, and its TCRdb copy is limited to in-frame clones, with some not included. The sample lists over 120,000 clones; about 80% were seen once. Sequencing input: peripheral blood. The receptors here all came from a man in his 70s who had recovered from COVID-19.

This clone appeared a single time. The chain couples TRBV18 to TRBJ2-2; TRBD2 aligns across 9 bases. The CDR3 sequence is 17 residues long. V lost 2 bases to trimming and J lost 2 bases; unmatched junction nucleotides: 6. Per the germline V gene, CDR1 is KGHSH and CDR2 is LQKENI. The CDR3 bases are TGTGCCAGCTCACCAAGCGGCCTAGCGGGAAACACCGGGGAGCTGTTTTTT. Encoded protein: CASSPSGLAGNTGELFF.

This sequence joins TRBV7-2 and TRBJ2-3; TRBD2 matches 11 bases. Trimming took 7 bases from V and 6 from J; bases not matched to a gene: 15. This CDR3 is 17 amino acids long. The V gene's germline CDR1 is SGHTA and CDR2 FQGNSA. The CDR3 bases are TGTGCCAGCACCCTCAGGGTAGCGGGAGGGCCGTGGGATACGCAGTATTTT. Its protein product is CASTLRVAGGPWDTQYF.

A note on this clone: The sample carries other DNA sequences with the same CDR3. The V call is TRBV29-1, the J call TRBJ2-1; TRBD2 aligns across 14 bases. Germline CDR1 SQVTM, CDR2 ANQGSEA. There are 15 residues in the CDR3. V lost 6 bases to trimming and J lost 4 bases; unmatched junction nucleotides: 5. DNA of the CDR3: TGCAGCGTCCCCGGGACTAGCGGGGGATACAATGAGCAGTTCTTC. It encodes CSVPGTSGGYNEQFF.

This chain links TRBV4-1 with TRBJ2-1; 7 nucleotides align to TRBD1. CDR3 size: 12 residues. The V gene end was trimmed by 4 bases and the J gene end by 8 bases; junction bases not matched to a gene: 2. Germline V gives CDR1 MGHRA, CDR2 YSYEKL. The CDR3 nucleotides read TGCGCCAGCAGCCGACAGGGCGATGAGCAGTTCTTC. Its translation: CASSRQGDEQFF.

The V gene is TRBV3-1 (or the pseudogene TRBV3-2), the J gene TRBJ1-1; D is perhaps TRBD1 (6 bases). Per germline, CDR1 LGHDT and CDR2 YNNKEL (reference sequence). The CDR3 length is 13 residues. V was pared by 6 bases and J by 3 bases, with 11 bases between. CDR3 loop: CASRFEGDTEAFF. The CDR3 DNA follows: TGTGCCAGCAGATTCGAGGGGGACACTGAAGCTTTCTTT.

The J gene is TRBJ2-1, the V gene TRBV6-5; D is possibly TRBD1 (6 bases). This CDR3 contains 12 residues. Trimming shortened V by 4 bases and J by 7 bases, and 8 bases separated the two germline ends. Per the germline V gene, CDR1 is MNHEY and CDR2 is SVGAGI. The CDR3 DNA sequence: TGTGCCAGCAGTTCCGACAGGAATGAGCAGTTCTTC. Its translation: CASSSDRNEQFF.

Concerning this clone itself: Other DNA sequences in the sample encode the same CDR3. V gene TRBV5-1 combines with J gene TRBJ2-7, with 8 bases that match TRBD2. There are 14 residues in the CDR3. Germline V CDR1 and CDR2: SGHRS, YFSETQ. Trimming cost V 0 bases and J 6 bases; bases outside gene matches: 5. The CDR3 DNA is TGCGCCAGCAGCTTGGTTGCGGGAGGCCGCGAGCAGTACTTC. Protein: CASSLVAGGREQYF.

V gene TRBV5-1 combines with J gene TRBJ1-2, with 11 bases lining up with TRBD1. CDR1 and CDR2 (germline): SGHRS, YFSETQ. V shed 2 bases and J 4 bases; nucleotides not matched to a gene: 7. This CDR3 contains 16 residues. The CDR3 DNA reads TGCGCCAGCAGCTTAGAATCCGGGACAGGGGGCTATGGCTACACCTTC. This encodes CASSLESGTGGYGYTF. Drawing the rest from reference TRBV5-1 and TRBJ1-2, the complete variable domain is KAGVTQTPRYLIKTRGQQVTLSCSPISGHRSVSWYQQTPGQGLQFLFEYFSETQRNKGNFPGRFSGRQFSNSRSEMNVSTLELGDSALYLCASSLESGTGGYGYTFGSGTRLTVV.

This clone was counted between two and nine times. The V and J genes are TRBV5-4 and TRBJ2-5, with 7 bases matching TRBD1. CDR3 length equals 14 residues. Germline lookup yields CDR1 SGHNT and CDR2 YYREEE (reference sequence). Trimming at V came to 4 bases and at J to 5 bases, leaving 8 bases not matched to a gene. CDR3 amino acids: CASSRDRVDETQYF. CDR3 DNA: TGTGCCAGCAGCCGAGACAGGGTTGACGAGACCCAGTACTTC.

In its sample, this clone was seen once. The rearrangement joins TRBV5-1 to TRBJ2-5; 9 bases align to TRBD1. V shed 4 bases and J 5 bases; nucleotides not matched to a gene: 6. Germline V gene sequence: CDR1 SGHRS, CDR2 YFSETQ. The CDR3 sequence is 14 residues long. DNA of the CDR3: TGCGCCAGCAGCCTACAGGGGGCTGGTGAGACCCAGTACTTC. Translation gives CASSLQGAGETQYF.

This clone was observed a few times. The chain uses TRBV5-1 and TRBJ2-1; D is ambiguous. The CDR3 spans 14 residues. Trimming cost V 4 bases and J 2 bases, with 10 bases left between them. In germline, CDR1 is SGHRS, CDR2 YFSETQ. The CDR3 loop reads CASSAEIAYNEQFF. The CDR3 bases are TGCGCCAGCAGCGCGGAGATAGCCTACAATGAGCAGTTCTTC.

This clone is a singleton in its sample. The chain joins TRBV27 to TRBJ2-4; 7 nucleotides align to TRBD2. Germline trimming cut 6 bases from V and 8 bases from J; bases unmatched to any gene: 4. The V gene's germline CDR1 is MNHEY and CDR2 SMNVEV (reference sequence). The CDR3 has 12 residues. The CDR3 bases are TGTGCCAGCAGCCCACGGGGGGACATTCAGTACTTC. It codes for CASSPRGDIQYF.

The V gene is TRBV2, the J gene TRBJ1-1; D is ambiguous. CDR3 length: 13 amino acids. Per the germline V gene, CDR1 is SNHLY and CDR2 is FYNNEI. Between the trimmed V and J ends, which lost 5 bases and 0 bases, there was a span of 7 bases. For the CDR3, the DNA is TGTGCCAGCAGTACGAACTTGAACACTGAAGCTTTCTTT. Amino acid sequence: CASSTNLNTEAFF.

The chain carries TRBV5-6 and TRBJ1-1; weak D call: TRBD1 (5 bases). This CDR3 has 16 amino acids. The ends were cut back, 4 bases at V and 0 bases at J, with 16 bases in the middle. CDR1 is SGHDT, CDR2 YYEEEE, per germline. CDR3 residues: CASSPRAGTMNTEAFF. DNA of the CDR3: TGTGCCAGCAGCCCCCGTGCGGGGACCATGAACACTGAAGCTTTCTTT.

The table lists this clone with a count of one. V is TRBV30 and J is TRBJ2-3, with 13 bases aligning to TRBD2. The V segment lost 0 bases and the J segment 4 bases; nucleotides outside the gene matches: 19. Per germline, CDR1 GTSNPN and CDR2 SVGIG (reference sequence). The CDR3 runs 21 residues. CDR3 bases: TGTGCCTGGAGTGTACGGGAGGGACTAGCGGGAACACTATCAGCGGCAGATACGCAGTATTTT. Translation gives CAWSVREGLAGTLSAADTQYF.

This clone was found once. The rearrangement joins TRBV4-1 to TRBJ2-7; D is unresolved. Trimming removed 1 base from V and 4 bases from J, with 8 bases in between. The germline gives CDR1 MGHRA, CDR2 YSYEKL. There are 13 residues in the CDR3. CDR3 nucleotides: TGCGCCAGCAGCCAAGGTTTCGGGTACGAGCAGTACTTC. It encodes CASSQGFGYEQYF.

V is TRBV19 and J is TRBJ1-5; TRBD1 matches at 8 bases. This CDR3 has 15 amino acids. V gave up 5 bases and J gave up 4 bases; unmatched junction bases: 7. CDR1 is LNHDA and CDR2 is SQIVND in the germline V gene (reference sequence). The CDR3: CASSQQGALNQPQHF. CDR3 DNA sequence: TGTGCCAGTAGTCAGCAGGGGGCCCTGAATCAGCCCCAGCATTTT.